Presented here are 28 T cell receptor beta chains from one specimen sequenced in a study of CD8 T cells in ankylosing spondylitis. MiXCR, run by TCRdb on the 5' RACE reads, gives a single entry per CDR3 protein. The repertoire holds roughly 150,000 distinct CDR3 sequences, with 8.5% to 10% as singletons. Input material: blood, either unsorted or a sorted T cell fraction (not recorded which). Source of these receptors: a female donor with ankylosing spondylitis or in good health (not recorded which).

The V and J genes are TRBV27 and TRBJ1-1; possible D gene TRBD1, 5 bases. The CDR3 is made up of 11 amino acids. Germline-derived CDR1 and CDR2 are MNHEY and SMNVEV (reference sequence). V lost 7 bases, J lost 7 bases, and 10 bases lay in between. The CDR3 nucleotides are TGTGCCAGCATCGGGGGGTATGAAGCTTTCTTT. This sequence encodes CASIGGYEAFF.

This clonotype occurred many times. The chain is built from TRBV7-9 and TRBJ2-1, with 12 bases matching TRBD2. The CDR3 totals 15 residues. CDR1 SEHNR and CDR2 FQNEAQ come from the germline V gene (reference sequence). V was clipped by 4 bases and J by 7 bases; unmatched bases: 5. CDR3 residues: CASSSVTSGRNEQFF. The CDR3 DNA reads TGTGCCAGCAGCTCCGTCACTAGCGGGAGGAATGAGCAGTTCTTC.

The chain is built from TRBV7-9 and TRBJ1-1, with D possibly being TRBD1 (6 bases). This CDR3 has 14 residues. CDR1 is SEHNR, CDR2 FQNEAQ, per germline (reference sequence). Trimming stripped 7 bases from V and 2 bases from J, with 14 bases between. The CDR3 DNA sequence: TGTGCCAGCAACGACCAGGACAGAAACACTGAAGCTTTCTTT. Amino acid sequence: CASNDQDRNTEAFF.

The chain employs TRBV5-1 and TRBJ2-1; unclear D gene. This CDR3 has 14 residues. Trimming removed 2 bases from V and 5 bases from J, with 11 bases in between. Germline V CDR1 and CDR2: SGHRS, YFSETQ. This CDR3 is CASSFPTRDNEQFF. The CDR3 region has the DNA TGCGCCAGCAGCTTCCCGACCCGCGACAATGAGCAGTTCTTC.

This clonotype has at least ten counts. The rearrangement uses TRBV15 and TRBJ2-1; 10 bases map to TRBD2. V gave up 4 bases and J gave up 6 bases; unmatched junction bases: 3. CDR1 LNHNV and CDR2 YYDKDF come from the germline V gene (reference sequence). The CDR3 consists of 14 residues. The CDR3 protein is CATSTLAGANEQFF. In DNA form, the CDR3 reads TGTGCCACCAGCACCCTAGCGGGAGCCAATGAGCAGTTCTTC.

Only a few counts were recorded for this clonotype. The chain links TRBV3-1 to TRBJ2-7; 7 positions agree with TRBD1. V shed 3 bases, J shed 0 bases, and the junction held 8 bases outside the gene matches. This CDR3 has 16 residues. Germline V gene data show CDR1 as LGHDT and CDR2 as YNNKEL (reference sequence). CDR3 nucleotides: TGTGCCAGCAGCCATGGGGGCCGGGACAGCTCCTACGAGCAGTACTTC. Residues: CASSHGGRDSSYEQYF.

This clonotype was counted between two and nine times. The chain couples TRBV29-1 to TRBJ2-1; TRBD2 matches 7 bases. V shed 2 bases and J 2 bases; nucleotides not matched to a gene: 6. CDR3 length: 15 residues. CDR1 and CDR2 (germline): SQVTM, ANQGSEA. The CDR3 bases are TGCAGCGTTGAACCGGCGGGAGTCACCTACAATGAGCAGTTCTTC. Translating it yields CSVEPAGVTYNEQFF.

In this sample, this clonotype turned up many times. The genes are TRBV12-3 or TRBV12-4 and TRBJ1-5; 8 bases map to TRBD1. V shed 6 bases and J 0 bases; nucleotides not matched to a gene: 4. The CDR3 has 15 residues. The CDR3 nucleotides are TGTGCCAGCAGCCTGACAGGGGTTAGCAATCAGCCCCAGCATTTT. It encodes CASSLTGVSNQPQHF.

In DNA, the CDR3 is TGTGCCAGCGGGTATCAGCCCCAGCATTTT. Translating it yields CASGYQPQHF. The gene calls are TRBV27 and TRBJ1-5; D gene unclear. Trimming pared 8 bases from V and 5 bases from J, leaving 4 bases between. Per germline, CDR1 MNHEY and CDR2 SMNVEV (reference sequence). There are 10 residues in the CDR3.

A few counts support this clonotype. The chain couples TRBV18 to TRBJ2-7; D is ambiguous. The V end lost 2 bases, the J end lost 3 bases, and 8 bases lay between the germline ends. Germline-derived CDR1 and CDR2 are KGHSH and LQKENI. The CDR3 length is 13 residues. Here the CDR3 reads CASSPDAVYEQYF. The CDR3 DNA follows: TGTGCCAGCTCACCAGACGCCGTCTACGAGCAGTACTTC.

This clonotype was counted between two and nine times. V is TRBV28 and J is TRBJ1-5; TRBD1 agrees at 8 bases. CDR3 length: 15 residues. Germline CDR1 reads MDHEN; CDR2 reads SYDVKM. Losses at the gene ends were 5 bases for V and 5 bases for J; bases not matched to a gene: 8. The CDR3 spells CASSRTGIGDQPQHF. CDR3 coding DNA: TGTGCCAGCAGTCGGACAGGGATTGGCGATCAGCCCCAGCATTTT.

Note on this clonotype: One end of the junction fails to match germline, which may point to a read error. This sequence joins TRBV5-6 and TRBJ2-1; D uncertain. Germline loops: CDR1 SGHDT, CDR2 YYEEEE. There are 12 residues in the CDR3. CDR3 in DNA: TGTGCCAGCAGCTTGAGTTACAATGAGCACTTCTTC. Protein sequence: CASSLSYNEHFF.

This clonotype showed up many times. The chain has TRBV6-1 and TRBJ1-1; a possible D gene is TRBD1 (5 bases). The V end was cut by 5 bases, the J end by 5 bases, with 18 bases between. Germline V gene lookup returns CDR1 MNHNS and CDR2 SASEGT. This CDR3 comprises 15 residues. The CDR3 region has the DNA TGTGCCAGCAGTCGCTTGGGGGGAGCTAAGACTGAAGCTTTCTTT. It encodes CASSRLGGAKTEAFF.

This chain links TRBV9 with TRBJ2-5; 7 positions agree with TRBD2. The CDR3 contains 14 residues. V trimming: 0 bases; J trimming: 5 bases; junction bases outside the gene matches: 4. Germline V gives CDR1 SGDLS, CDR2 YYNGEE. CDR3 protein: CASSVEGAGETQYF. The DNA for the CDR3 is TGTGCCAGCAGCGTAGAGGGAGCGGGGGAGACCCAGTACTTC.

This chain uses TRBV2 with TRBJ1-1; TRBD1 aligns across 7 bases. This CDR3 is 15 amino acids long. V shed 5 bases and J 6 bases; nucleotides not matched to a gene: 12. Germline CDR1 and CDR2: SNHLY and FYNNEI. CDR3 amino acids: CASSPLRQGPSEAFF. In nucleotides, the CDR3 is TGTGCCAGCAGTCCTCTACGACAGGGTCCTTCTGAAGCTTTCTTT.

The chain has TRBV2 and TRBJ2-3; no clear D gene. V shed 8 bases and J shed 3 bases, with 3 bases lying between them. CDR3 length equals 10 residues. Germline assignment: CDR1 SNHLY and CDR2 FYNNEI. The CDR3 nucleotides read TGTGCCAGCTGGACAGATACGCAGTATTTT. Translating it yields CASWTDTQYF.

The sample holds a few counts of this clonotype. This sequence may be a read error, since a much larger clone differs from it by one base. The V call is TRBV9, the J call TRBJ2-1; TRBD2 agrees at 10 bases. The CDR3 is 14 amino acids. In germline, CDR1 is SGDLS, CDR2 YYNGEE. Trimming removed 3 bases from V and 5 bases from J; junction bases left unmatched: 2. The CDR3 DNA follows: TGTGCCAGCAGCGGGACTAGCGGAAACAATGAGCAGTTCTTC. Protein product: CASSGTSGNNEQFF.

A few counts support this clonotype. The chain combines TRBV6-2 or TRBV6-3 with TRBJ1-4; D not resolved. Trimming removed 6 bases at V and 5 bases at J, with 16 bases between. Germline V gene sequence: CDR1 MNHEY, CDR2 SVGEGT. This CDR3 spans 15 amino acids. The CDR3 region is CASSTPGPPNEKLFF. DNA of the CDR3: TGTGCCAGCAGCACACCAGGCCCACCGAATGAAAAACTGTTTTTT.

The chain recombines TRBV6-2 or TRBV6-3 with TRBJ1-2; tentative D call: TRBD1 (5 bases). The germline gives CDR1 MNHEY, CDR2 SVGEGT. V lost 5 bases and J lost 2, with 12 bases in between. The CDR3 extends over 14 amino acids. The CDR3 region has the DNA TGTGCCAGCAGTCCTTTGACAGTGAACTATGGCTACACCTTC. Translation: CASSPLTVNYGYTF.

The J gene is TRBJ2-7, the V gene TRBV27, with D possibly TRBD2 on 5 matching bases. V was trimmed by 6 bases and J by 1 base, leaving 10 bases between them. CDR3 length: 13 residues. Germline values: CDR1 MNHEY, CDR2 SMNVEV (reference sequence). The CDR3 here is CASSLARSYEQYF. In nucleotides, the CDR3 is TGTGCCAGCAGCCTAGCCCGTTCCTACGAGCAGTACTTC.

The chain combines TRBV28 with TRBJ2-3; TRBD1 matches at 7 bases. Germline loops: CDR1 MDHEN, CDR2 SYDVKM. The CDR3 totals 15 residues. Germline trimming cut 5 bases from V and 2 bases from J; bases unmatched to any gene: 7. This chain's CDR3 is CASSPRQGYTDTQYF. The CDR3 DNA sequence: TGTGCCAGCAGTCCAAGACAGGGTTACACAGATACGCAGTATTTT.

The rearrangement joins TRBV29-1 to TRBJ2-1, with D possibly matching TRBD1 (7 bases). The CDR3 consists of 15 residues. Germline-derived CDR1 and CDR2 are SQVTM and ANQGSEA. Trimming pared 0 bases from V and 0 bases from J, leaving 9 bases between. CDR3: CSVEDQGGSYNEQFF. DNA for the CDR3: TGCAGCGTTGAAGATCAGGGGGGCTCCTACAATGAGCAGTTCTTC.

The chain is built from TRBV9 and TRBJ1-2; the D gene is possibly TRBD1 (5 bases). CDR3 size: 16 residues. Trimming left V 3 bases short and J 2 bases short, with 17 bases between. The germline CDR1 and CDR2 sequences are SGDLS and YYNGEE. CDR3 sequence (DNA): TGTGCCAGCAGCGCACGTAGGGACTTAGAAAACTATGGCTACACCTTC. Amino acids: CASSARRDLENYGYTF. Supplemented by reference TRBV9 and TRBJ1-2, the full variable domain reads DSGVTQTPKHLITATGQRVTLRCSPRSGDLSVYWYQQSLDQGLQFLIQYYNGEERAKGNILERFSAQQFPDLHSELNLSSLELGDSALYFCASSARRDLENYGYTFGSGTRLTVV.

In its sample, this clonotype was seen many times. The V gene is TRBV4-2, the J gene TRBJ2-2; no definite D call. The CDR3 totals 13 residues. The V gene lost 0 bases and the J gene lost 4 bases, with 3 bases spanning the gap. Germline values: CDR1 LGHNA, CDR2 YNFKEQ. The CDR3 sequence: CASSQDPTGELFF. CDR3 coding DNA: TGTGCCAGCAGCCAAGACCCCACCGGGGAGCTGTTTTTT.

V is TRBV30 and J is TRBJ2-7; the D gene is possibly TRBD2 (5 bases). The germline V gene encodes CDR1 GTSNPN and CDR2 SVGIG (reference sequence). This CDR3 contains 14 residues. Trimming cost V 4 bases and J 1 base, with 14 bases left between them. CDR3 DNA: TGTGCCTGGACCCCCCGGACTGAATCCTACGAGCAGTACTTC. Its protein is CAWTPRTESYEQYF.

This clonotype showed up just a few times. The chain combines TRBV9 with TRBJ2-1; 7 bases agree with TRBD1. Germline V gene sequence: CDR1 SGDLS, CDR2 YYNGEE. The junction had 2 bases not matched to a gene; V was cut back by 0 bases and J by 5 bases. The CDR3 loop spans 14 amino acids. The CDR3 DNA is TGTGCCAGCAGCGTAGGGGACAGACACAATGAGCAGTTCTTC. Residues: CASSVGDRHNEQFF.

This clonotype was seen ten or more times. The chain couples TRBV6-2 or TRBV6-3 to TRBJ2-7; D is ambiguous. Germline V gives CDR1 MNHEY, CDR2 SVGEGT. Trimming removed 2 bases from V and 4 bases from J, with 3 bases in between. CDR3 length: 11 residues. CDR3 in amino acids: CASSYTYEQYF. The CDR3 DNA follows: TGTGCCAGCAGTTACACTTACGAGCAGTACTTC.

The rearrangement links TRBV5-1 to TRBJ2-2; TRBD2 matches 8 bases. This CDR3 contains 18 residues. V lost 0 bases, J lost 2 bases, and 9 bases stayed unmatched. Germline CDR1 and CDR2: SGHRS and YFSETQ. The CDR3 here is CASSLALASGFNTGELFF. CDR3 nucleotide sequence: TGCGCCAGCAGCTTGGCCCTGGCTAGCGGGTTTAACACCGGGGAGCTGTTTTTT.